Presented here are 13 T cell receptor beta chains from one specimen sequenced in a study of T cell changes during pregnancy in multiple sclerosis. Clones were sequenced by immunoSEQ multiplex PCR, and TCRdb holds only the in-frame ones, with some missing. The profile shows under 55,000 clones, roughly 94% of them singletons. Source: CD4+ T cells from peripheral blood mononuclear cells, taken in the third trimester of pregnancy. Receptors were obtained from a female donor with multiple sclerosis, enrolled in a pregnancy study.

V is TRBV18 and J is TRBJ1-6; D gene uncertain. The CDR3 consists of 14 residues. Germline loops: CDR1 KGHSH, CDR2 LQKENI. V gave up 4 bases and J gave up 9 bases, with 13 bases separating them. Here the CDR3 DNA reads TGTGCCAGCTCACGCGCAGTCAGCGGTTCACCCCTCCACTTT. This gives the protein CASSRAVSGSPLHF.

This chain joins TRBV2 and TRBJ1-4; D call uncertain. CDR1 and CDR2 (germline): SNHLY, FYNNEI. V lost 7 bases to trimming and J lost 4 bases, with 10 bases between them. This CDR3 comprises 13 residues. CDR3 amino acids: CASMRNGNEKLFF. CDR3 bases: TGTGCCAGCATGCGTAATGGTAATGAAAAACTGTTTTTT. The full variable domain, completed using reference TRBV2 and TRBJ1-4, is EPEVTQTPSHQVTQMGQEVILRCVPISNHLYFYWYRQILGQKVEFLVSFYNNEISEKSEIFDDQFSVERPDGSNFTLKIRSTKLEDSAMYFCASMRNGNEKLFFGSGTQLSVL.

This clone was seen a single time. V is TRBV7-2 and J is TRBJ1-2; tentatively, D is TRBD1 (5 bases). Per the germline V gene, CDR1 is SGHTA and CDR2 is FQGNSA. Trimming left V 3 bases short and J 8 bases short, with 16 bases between. The length of the CDR3 is 14 residues. CDR3 protein: CASSFATAVRGYTF. The CDR3, as DNA: TGTGCCAGCAGCTTTGCGACAGCCGTGAGGGGCTACACCTTC.

The CDR3 bases are TGCGCCAGCAGCCAGGGGTCCCGAAATAATTCACCCCTCCACTTT. It encodes CASSQGSRNNSPLHF. The rearrangement links TRBV5-1 to TRBJ1-6; weak D call: TRBD1 (6 bases). CDR1 and CDR2 from the germline V gene are SGHRS and YFSETQ. The CDR3 contains 15 residues. The ends were cut back, 4 bases at V and 5 bases at J, with 13 bases in the middle.

This chain uses TRBV6-5 with TRBJ2-5; D perhaps matches TRBD2 (5 bases). CDR3 length: 14 residues. Trimming shortened V by 0 bases and J by 5 bases, and 10 bases separated the two germline ends. The germline gives CDR1 MNHEY, CDR2 SVGAGI. The CDR3 sequence: CASSYSYRRETQYF. CDR3 sequence (DNA): TGTGCCAGCAGTTACTCTTATAGGAGGGAGACCCAGTACTTC.

This clone was observed a handful of times. The rearrangement links TRBV27 to TRBJ1-6; TRBD1 agrees at 10 bases. The CDR3 is 14 amino acids. V lost 6 bases and J lost 9; bases outside the gene matches: 5. Germline CDR1 reads MNHEY; CDR2 reads SMNVEV (reference sequence). The CDR3: CASSLGTGASPLHF. The CDR3 DNA reads TGTGCCAGCAGCCTAGGGACAGGGGCTTCACCCCTCCACTTT.

V is TRBV7-3 and J is TRBJ2-5; 7 bases fit TRBD1. V trimming: 4 bases; J trimming: 7 bases; junction bases outside the gene matches: 6. Germline CDR1 reads SGHTA; CDR2 reads FQGTGA. The CDR3 spans 13 residues. Here the CDR3 reads CASSSGQSGTQYF. The CDR3 nucleotides are TGTGCCAGCAGCTCGGGACAGAGCGGGACCCAGTACTTC.

This rearrangement joins TRBV7-9 to TRBJ2-5; D is possibly TRBD1 (6 bases). Germline CDR1 SEHNR, CDR2 FQNEAQ (reference sequence). The CDR3 spans 14 residues. Trimming removed 0 bases from V and 4 bases from J, with 9 bases in between. The CDR3 DNA sequence: TGTGCCAGCAGCTTAGCGGGGGCAGTAGAGACCCAGTACTTC. Translation: CASSLAGAVETQYF.

Details on this clone: Sequence at one end of the junction differs from germline and may be a read error. The chain has TRBV5-6 and TRBJ2-7; 11 nucleotides line up with TRBD2. The CDR3 contains 13 residues. Germline V gives CDR1 SGHDT, CDR2 YYEEEE. The CDR3 is CASSLAGAGVFDF. DNA for the CDR3: TGTGCCAGCTCACTAGCGGGGGCCGGCGTTTTCGACTTC.

The chain carries TRBV5-4 and TRBJ2-3, with D uncertain. Germline V gives CDR1 SGHNT, CDR2 YYREEE (reference sequence). This CDR3 is 15 amino acids long. V dropped 0 bases and J dropped 1 base, with 9 bases sitting between them. The CDR3 spells CASSLEAVGTDTQYF. The CDR3 coding sequence is TGTGCCAGCAGCTTGGAGGCGGTGGGCACAGATACGCAGTATTTT. Based on the CDR3 plus reference TRBV5-4 and TRBJ2-3, the full variable domain is ETGVTQSPTHLIKTRGQQVTLRCSSQSGHNTVSWYQQALGQGPQFIFQYYREEENGRGNFPPRFSGLQFPNYSSELNVNALELDDSALYLCASSLEAVGTDTQYFGPGTRLTVL.

This sequence joins TRBV11-2 and TRBJ2-5; a weak D match, TRBD1 (5 bases). CDR3 length: 15 amino acids. The V gene lost 0 bases and the J gene lost 4 bases, with 12 bases spanning the gap. The germline V gene has CDR1 SGHAT and CDR2 FQNNGV. DNA of the CDR3: TGTGCCAGCAGCTTAGATTTAGGCAGGGCAGAGACCCAGTACTTC. This sequence encodes CASSLDLGRAETQYF.

The V call is TRBV28, the J call TRBJ2-3; D perhaps matches TRBD2 (5 bases). Trimming pared 3 bases from V and 8 bases from J, leaving 18 bases between. Germline V CDR1 and CDR2: MDHEN, SYDVKM. The CDR3 runs 15 residues. The CDR3 DNA reads as TGTGCCAGCAGTTTGTCGGGGAGTATAACGCGTACGCAGTATTTT. Its translation is CASSLSGSITRTQYF. Full variable domain (rest looked up from reference TRBV28 and TRBJ2-3): DVKVTQSSRYLVKRTGEKVFLECVQDMDHENMFWYRQDPGLGLRLIYFSYDVKMKEKGDIPEGYSVSREKKERFSLILESASTNQTSMYLCASSLSGSITRTQYFGPGTRLTVL.

The chain employs TRBV28 and TRBJ2-1; D is uncertain. CDR3 size: 14 residues. CDR1 MDHEN and CDR2 SYDVKM come from the germline V gene. Trimming removed 3 bases at V and 2 bases at J, with 8 bases between. This CDR3 reads CASSFVPAYNEQFF. CDR3 DNA sequence: TGTGCCAGCAGTTTCGTTCCAGCCTACAATGAGCAGTTCTTC.